The clone carrying this T cell receptor beta chain was detected a few times. What it recognizes is unknown. RNA extraction and reverse transcription yielded cDNA as sequencing template. The data were produced by immunoSEQ multiplex PCR, yet TCRdb's version contains in-frame clones alone and is incomplete. This repertoire shows more than 10,000 clones, approximately 60% found once; its top ten account for under 9.5%. Alopecia areata patients gave lesional scalp punch biopsies and peripheral blood samples. This record comes from a study of CD8+ T cells in alopecia areata. Study details: Treated patients swallowed 5 to 10 mg of oral tofacitinib twice daily. Notes on the study in general: Scalp samples also yield sequences from resident alphabeta T cells of normal skin. For lesional scalp, especially alopecia totalis/universalis, clonality was higher than in normal scalp. Possibly because of HLA-related factors, TCR sharing was less clear across patients than in mice.

The clonotype originates from a human donor with alopecia areata. Sequences were derived from skin, sampled at week 0.

The CDR3 nucleotides are TGTGCCAGCAGTTACCCGACAGGCGAGCAGTACTTC. This codes for CASSYPTGEQYF. The V call is TRBV6-6, the J call TRBJ2-7; D perhaps matches TRBD1 (6 bases). The CDR3 runs to 12 residues. V was clipped by 2 bases and J by 6 bases, with 8 bases between them. Germline CDR1 is MNHNY and CDR2 is SVGAGI (reference sequence).